This is a list of T cell receptor beta chains from one sample in a study of beta chain features in type 1 diabetes. Some clones are missing from TCRdb's copy, which holds only in-frame ones; the method was immunoSEQ multiplex PCR. The sample has over 200,000 clones, roughly a tenth seen once. Sequencing was done on a sample of naive CD4+ T cells from blood. The source is a man aged 30-40 years with type 1 diabetes. Both conserved end residues are part of each CDR3. A D gene is named only where the DNA matches it firmly. Part of the rows lack a size; the others show once, few, many or a class for expanded clones.

CDR3aa: CASSSGGPLGELFF
CDR3nt: TGTGCCAGCAGTAGCGGGGGGCCGCTCGGGGAGCTGTTTTTT
abundance: few
j_gene: TRBJ2-2
len: 14
v_gene: TRBV28
d_gene: TRBD2

CDR3aa: CASSRQHTEAFF
CDR3nt: TGTGCCAGCAGTCGACAGCACACTGAAGCTTTCTTT
abundance: few
j_gene: TRBJ1-1
len: 12
v_gene: TRBV7-9
d_gene: .

CDR3aa: CASSAYRGGETQYF
CDR3nt: TGTGCCAGCAGCGCCTACAGGGGAGGAGAGACCCAGTACTTC
abundance: .
j_gene: TRBJ2-5
len: 14
v_gene: TRBV13
d_gene: .

CDR3aa: CASSKWTGGSYEQYF
CDR3nt: TGTGCCAGCAGCAAATGGACAGGCGGTTCCTACGAGCAGTACTTC
abundance: .
j_gene: TRBJ2-7
len: 15
v_gene: TRBV5-4
d_gene: TRBD1

CDR3aa: CASSYSAGGRDEQFF
CDR3nt: TGTGCCAGCAGTTACTCAGCGGGGGGCCGCGATGAGCAGTTCTTC
abundance: .
j_gene: TRBJ2-1
len: 15
v_gene: TRBV6-5
d_gene: TRBD2

CDR3aa: CASSPLAYQSTEAFF
CDR3nt: TGTGCCAGCTCACCACTCGCTTATCAGTCCACTGAAGCTTTCTTT
abundance: few
j_gene: TRBJ1-1
len: 15
v_gene: TRBV18
d_gene: .

CDR3aa: CASSPTGPGELFF
CDR3nt: TGTGCCAGCAGCCCGACAGGGCCCGGGGAGCTGTTTTTT
abundance: .
j_gene: TRBJ2-2
len: 13
v_gene: TRBV5-4
d_gene: TRBD1

CDR3aa: CASSPGGLAGSYEQYF
CDR3nt: TGTGCCAGCAGCCCGGGGGGACTAGCGGGCTCCTACGAGCAGTACTTC
abundance: few
j_gene: TRBJ2-7
len: 16
v_gene: TRBV5-4
d_gene: TRBD2

CDR3aa: CASSAQDSMNTEAFF
CDR3nt: TGTGCCAGCAGCGCCCAGGACAGCATGAACACTGAAGCTTTCTTT
abundance: .
j_gene: TRBJ1-1
len: 15
v_gene: TRBV5-4
d_gene: .

CDR3aa: CASSLGVDREVQFF
CDR3nt: TGCGCCAGCAGCTTGGGGGTTGACAGGGAAGTGCAGTTCTTC
abundance: .
j_gene: TRBJ2-1
len: 14
v_gene: TRBV5-1
d_gene: TRBD1

CDR3aa: CSVDAGGYGYTF
CDR3nt: TGCAGCGTTGACGCAGGGGGCTATGGCTACACCTTC
abundance: few
j_gene: TRBJ1-2
len: 12
v_gene: TRBV29-1
d_gene: TRBD1

CDR3aa: CASSLPRGYEQYF
CDR3nt: TGTGCCAGCAGTTTGCCGAGGGGGTACGAGCAGTACTTC
abundance: few
j_gene: TRBJ2-7
len: 13
v_gene: TRBV27
d_gene: .

CDR3aa: CASHPGDGETQYF
CDR3nt: TGTGCCAGCCATCCGGGAGATGGGGAGACCCAGTACTTC
abundance: .
j_gene: TRBJ2-5
len: 13
v_gene: TRBV6-1
d_gene: .

CDR3aa: CASTRALVQHTDTQYF
CDR3nt: TGTGCCAGCACCAGAGCACTAGTTCAACACACAGATACGCAGTATTTT
abundance: .
j_gene: TRBJ2-3
len: 16
v_gene: TRBV11-1
d_gene: .

CDR3aa: CASKGQGMNTEAFF
CDR3nt: TGCGCCAGCAAAGGACAGGGGATGAACACTGAAGCTTTCTTT
abundance: .
j_gene: TRBJ1-1
len: 14
v_gene: TRBV5-1
d_gene: TRBD1

CDR3aa: CSVKGGNPYEQYF
CDR3nt: TGCAGCGTGAAGGGAGGAAATCCCTACGAGCAGTACTTC
abundance: few
j_gene: TRBJ2-7
len: 13
v_gene: TRBV29-1
d_gene: .